Listed here are 23 T cell receptor beta chains from one sample, sequenced in a study of shared clonotypes between healthy human individuals. Clones were read by immunoSEQ multiplex PCR, and TCRdb kept only the in-frame ones, dropping some. The table shows roughly 1,800,000 clones, with about 95% occurring only once. Naive CD8 cells lacked CD45RO, underwent positive selection for CCR7 and left out terminally differentiated effector memory CD45RA+ cells. Sequenced: naive CD8+ T cells sorted from blood. These receptors were taken from a young man in good health.

The chain links TRBV29-1 to TRBJ1-3; 8 positions agree with TRBD1. After removal of 4 bases from V and 0 bases from J, the junction contained 5 bases not matched to a gene. This CDR3 comprises 15 residues. Germline V CDR1 and CDR2: SQVTM, ANQGSEA. The CDR3 region is CSVVWTGSSGNTIYF. The CDR3 bases are TGCAGCGTTGTGTGGACAGGGAGCTCTGGAAACACCATATATTTT.

The chain couples TRBV10-2 to TRBJ2-3, with 9 bases aligning to TRBD1. Per the germline V gene, CDR1 is WSHSY and CDR2 is SAAADI. V was clipped by 1 base and J by 0 bases; unmatched bases: 2. There are 16 residues in the CDR3. The CDR3 nucleotides read TGCGCCAGCAGTGAGTGGGGACAGGGAAGCACAGATACGCAGTATTTT. It encodes CASSEWGQGSTDTQYF.

The DNA for the CDR3 is TGTGCCAGCAGCCAAGCTAAGGGGCCCCTCGACTACGAGCAGTACTTC. Protein product: CASSQAKGPLDYEQYF. This chain uses TRBV7-9 with TRBJ2-7, with D possibly TRBD1 on 5 matching bases. The V and J ends lost 5 bases and 3 bases respectively, with 20 bases between them. Germline V CDR1 and CDR2: SEHNR, FQNEAQ (reference sequence). The CDR3 runs 16 residues.

This chain joins TRBV7-2 and TRBJ2-5, with D perhaps matching TRBD2 (6 bases). The CDR3 spans 13 residues. V was trimmed by 4 bases and J by 3 bases, leaving 9 bases between them. CDR1 is SGHTA, CDR2 FQGNSA, per germline. CDR3 DNA: TGTGCCAGCAGCTGGGACTCCGAAGAGACCCAGTACTTC. Amino acid sequence: CASSWDSEETQYF.

As to this clone: Other nucleotide sequences from this sample produce the same CDR3. V usage is TRBV27 and J usage is TRBJ2-3; D is perhaps TRBD2 (5 bases). Germline lookup yields CDR1 MNHEY and CDR2 SMNVEV (reference sequence). CDR3 length: 14 amino acids. With 2 bases removed from V and 6 bases from J, the gap between germline ends came to 12 bases. The CDR3 nucleotides read TGTGCCAGCAGTTTAGTGGGAGCGAGGGATACGCAGTATTTT. This gives the protein CASSLVGARDTQYF.

V usage is TRBV27 and J usage is TRBJ2-7; D may be TRBD2 (6 bases). The CDR3 consists of 14 residues. V dropped 0 bases and J dropped 1 base, with 7 bases sitting between them. Germline loops: CDR1 MNHEY, CDR2 SMNVEV (reference sequence). This chain's CDR3 is CASSLSRESYEQYF. The CDR3 coding sequence is TGTGCCAGCAGTTTATCGCGGGAATCCTACGAGCAGTACTTC.

The CDR3 reads CASSLGRVRSYEQYF. The CDR3 DNA reads TGCGCCAGCAGCTTGGGACGGGTTCGCTCCTACGAGCAGTACTTC. The rearrangement uses TRBV5-1 and TRBJ2-7; D unresolved. Germline V lookup: CDR1 SGHRS, CDR2 YFSETQ. This CDR3 contains 15 residues. Trimming left V 0 bases short and J 0 bases short, with 10 bases between.

The rearrangement joins TRBV4-1 to TRBJ2-7; D unresolved. The CDR3 spans 16 residues. The germline V and J ends were trimmed by 1 base and 4 bases, with 17 bases remaining between them. Germline V gene lookup returns CDR1 MGHRA and CDR2 YSYEKL. This CDR3 reads CASSQGGTRSLYEQYF. The CDR3 DNA sequence: TGCGCCAGCAGCCAAGGTGGCACTCGGTCCCTATACGAGCAGTACTTC.

V usage is TRBV4-1 and J usage is TRBJ2-1; unclear D gene. Between the trimmed V and J ends, which lost 3 bases and 3 bases, there was a span of 6 bases. Germline V gene lookup returns CDR1 MGHRA and CDR2 YSYEKL. This CDR3 has 13 amino acids. The CDR3 region is CASSHAVYNEQFF. CDR3 coding DNA: TGCGCCAGCAGCCACGCCGTCTACAATGAGCAGTTCTTC.

This sequence joins TRBV5-4 and TRBJ2-1, with D perhaps TRBD2 (6 bases). V was trimmed by 0 bases and J by 9 bases, leaving 7 bases between them. CDR3 length equals 12 residues. The germline V gene has CDR1 SGHNT and CDR2 YYREEE (reference sequence). Here the CDR3 reads CASSLGDSEQFF. DNA for the CDR3: TGTGCCAGCAGCTTGGGGGACTCTGAGCAGTTCTTC.

The genes are TRBV27 and TRBJ2-3; 7 bases line up with TRBD2. Germline loops: CDR1 MNHEY, CDR2 SMNVEV (reference sequence). J gave up 3 bases and V 6 bases, and 9 bases lay outside the gene matches. The CDR3 loop spans 15 amino acids. The CDR3 is CASSSPWEGTDTQYF. CDR3 bases: TGTGCCAGCAGCTCTCCTTGGGAGGGTACAGATACGCAGTATTTT.

The rearrangement links TRBV13 to TRBJ2-5; D uncertain. Per germline, CDR1 PRHDT and CDR2 FYEKMQ (reference sequence). Deletions cut 5 bases from V and 2 bases from J, with 9 bases between. This CDR3 has 13 amino acids. Here the CDR3 reads CASSPGPQETQYF. The CDR3 nucleotides are TGTGCCAGCAGCCCCGGGCCACAAGAGACCCAGTACTTC.

This clone was recorded a few times. This sample also contains other DNA sequences that code for the same CDR3. The chain uses TRBV7-9 and TRBJ1-2; weak D call: TRBD1 (5 bases). The ends were cut back, 3 bases at V and 6 bases at J, with 8 bases in the middle. CDR1 and CDR2 from the germline V gene are SEHNR and FQNEAQ (reference sequence). This CDR3 has 12 amino acids. The DNA for the CDR3 is TGTGCCAGCAGCTTCGGAGGGGATGGCTACACCTTC. This gives the protein CASSFGGDGYTF.

V gene TRBV4-1 combines with J gene TRBJ2-7; 8 nucleotides agree with TRBD2. V trimming: 4 bases; J trimming: 3 bases; junction bases outside the gene matches: 5. The germline V gene encodes CDR1 MGHRA and CDR2 YSYEKL. This CDR3 is 14 amino acids long. For the CDR3, the DNA is TGCGCCAGCAGCCGGCCGGGACTAGTCTACGAGCAGTACTTC. Translation: CASSRPGLVYEQYF.

This clone appeared a few times. This rearrangement joins TRBV7-2 to TRBJ2-7; the D gene is possibly TRBD1 (6 bases). The CDR3 is made up of 15 amino acids. Per the germline V gene, CDR1 is SGHTA and CDR2 is FQGNSA. The V and J ends lost 1 base and 0 bases respectively, with 10 bases between them. CDR3 in DNA: TGTGCCAGCAGCTTAGGAACGGACAGCTCCTACGAGCAGTACTTC. Its protein product is CASSLGTDSSYEQYF.

The V gene is TRBV6-5, the J gene TRBJ2-5; no reliable D call. The V gene lost 2 bases and the J gene lost 3 bases, with 13 bases spanning the gap. This CDR3 contains 15 residues. Germline V gene data show CDR1 as MNHEY and CDR2 as SVGAGI. CDR3 DNA: TGTGCCAGCAGTTACCCTAACGGACCTAAAGAGACCCAGTACTTC. Amino acid sequence: CASSYPNGPKETQYF.

The V call is TRBV5-1, the J call TRBJ2-3, with a possible D match to TRBD1 (6 bases). The germline V gene has CDR1 SGHRS and CDR2 YFSETQ. V was pared by 2 bases and J by 0 bases, with 13 bases between. The CDR3 spans 16 residues. As DNA, the CDR3 is TGCGCCAGCAGCTTTCACAGGGAGTCTAGCACAGATACGCAGTATTTT. It translates to CASSFHRESSTDTQYF.

The chain combines TRBV5-6 with TRBJ1-3; D uncertain. CDR3 size: 15 residues. V was clipped by 2 bases and J by 1 base, with 10 bases between them. Germline loops: CDR1 SGHDT, CDR2 YYEEEE. CDR3 in DNA: TGTGCCAGCAGCTTTACAAGGAGGTCTGGAAACACCATATATTTT. Protein sequence: CASSFTRRSGNTIYF.

The J gene is TRBJ2-1, the V gene TRBV4-3; 11 bases are a match to TRBD2. Germline-derived CDR1 and CDR2 are LGHNA and YSLEER. The CDR3 length is 16 residues. The V gene end was trimmed by 0 bases and the J gene end by 8 bases; junction bases not matched to a gene: 6. The CDR3 region is CASSQDLAGGLHEQFF. The CDR3 coding sequence is TGCGCCAGCAGCCAAGATCTAGCGGGAGGACTGCATGAGCAGTTCTTC.

The genes are TRBV7-9 and TRBJ2-7; no firm D call. V was pared by 5 bases and J by 3 bases, with 8 bases between. CDR3 length equals 12 residues. Germline lookup yields CDR1 SEHNR and CDR2 FQNEAQ (reference sequence). The CDR3 loop is CASSVTHYEQYF. The CDR3 DNA is TGTGCCAGCAGCGTGACTCACTACGAGCAGTACTTC.

This chain links TRBV11-3 with TRBJ2-5; D remains ambiguous. V was shortened by 3 bases and J by 2 bases, with 7 bases between the two germline ends. The CDR3 has 13 amino acids. Per germline, CDR1 SGHNT and CDR2 YENEEA. For the CDR3, the DNA is TGTGCCAGCAGCTTGACATCACAAGAGACCCAGTACTTC. It translates to CASSLTSQETQYF.

As to this clone: Other DNA sequences in this specimen translate into the identical CDR3. The rearrangement uses TRBV19 and TRBJ2-1; D unclear. CDR1 is LNHDA and CDR2 is SQIVND in the germline V gene (reference sequence). The CDR3 runs to 14 residues. With 1 base removed from V and 3 bases from J, the gap between germline ends came to 7 bases. The CDR3 sequence: CASSIVGGYNEQFF. CDR3 in DNA: TGTGCCAGTAGTATAGTGGGCGGCTACAATGAGCAGTTCTTC.

The chain combines TRBV9 with TRBJ1-2; D is ambiguous. Deletions cut 0 bases from V and 5 bases from J, with 8 bases between. The CDR3 consists of 13 residues. CDR1 is SGDLS, CDR2 YYNGEE, per germline. Written as DNA, the CDR3 is TGTGCCAGCAGCGTAGCTGAAGGGTATGGCTACACCTTC. Protein: CASSVAEGYGYTF. The full variable domain, with the rest looked up from reference TRBV9 and TRBJ1-2, is DSGVTQTPKHLITATGQRVTLRCSPRSGDLSVYWYQQSLDQGLQFLIQYYNGEERAKGNILERFSAQQFPDLHSELNLSSLELGDSALYFCASSVAEGYGYTFGSGTRLTVV.